The 27 T cell receptor beta chains below come from one sample, sequenced in a study of PD-L1 blockade in urothelial cancer. Noted time point: pretreatment peripheral blood. The protocol was immunoSEQ multiplex PCR, while the TCRdb copy is restricted to in-frame clones and leaves out a portion. The sample records some 45,000 clones, 80% being singletons. The sequenced sample was PBMCs, obtained around atezolizumab (anti-PD-L1) treatment. The receptors here all came from a man aged 55 to 70 with urothelial cancer.

This clone was picked up one time. The chain combines TRBV5-1 with TRBJ2-7, with TRBD2 matching over 8 bases. Per germline, CDR1 SGHRS and CDR2 YFSETQ. The CDR3 consists of 14 residues. Trimming at V came to 1 base and at J to 6 bases, leaving 6 bases not matched to a gene. This chain's CDR3 is CASSLWGLVGEQYF. Here the CDR3 DNA reads TGCGCCAGCAGCTTGTGGGGACTAGTTGGCGAGCAGTACTTC.

The chain uses TRBV4-2 and TRBJ1-5; 8 nucleotides match TRBD1. This CDR3 has 15 amino acids. The trim removed 4 bases at V and 6 bases at J, leaving 8 bases unmatched. The V gene's germline CDR1 is LGHNA and CDR2 YNFKEQ. The CDR3 sequence is CASSLNRGSRQPQHF. The CDR3 DNA reads as TGTGCCAGCAGCCTAAACAGGGGGTCTCGTCAGCCCCAGCATTTT.

The CDR3 reads CASSFWGPSYEQYF. CDR3 nucleotide sequence: TGTGCCAGCAGTTTCTGGGGGCCCTCCTACGAGCAGTACTTC. This chain connects TRBV27 to TRBJ2-7; TRBD1 might be the D (6 bases). Trimming cost V 3 bases and J 0 bases, with 9 bases left between them. In germline, CDR1 is MNHEY, CDR2 SMNVEV (reference sequence). This CDR3 has 14 amino acids.

The rearrangement links TRBV5-5 to TRBJ1-1, with TRBD1 matching over 10 bases. The CDR3 consists of 16 residues. The germline V gene has CDR1 SGHKS and CDR2 YYEKEE (reference sequence). After removal of 4 bases from V and 7 bases from J, the junction contained 13 bases not matched to a gene. The CDR3 nucleotides read TGTGCCAGCAGCCCCACCCAGACAGGGGGCATGGGTGAAGCTTTCTTT. Translated, it gives CASSPTQTGGMGEAFF.

The chain uses TRBV6-6 and TRBJ2-1; D remains ambiguous. The CDR3 consists of 10 residues. Deletions cut 5 bases from V and 7 bases from J, with 3 bases between. CDR1 MNHNY and CDR2 SVGAGI come from the germline V gene (reference sequence). The CDR3 bases are TGTGCCAGCAGTCGTAATGAGCAGTTCTTC. Encoded protein: CASSRNEQFF.

V is TRBV11-3 and J is TRBJ2-1; 8 positions match TRBD1. The length of the CDR3 is 14 residues. V lost 0 bases and J lost 6; bases outside the gene matches: 1. The germline V gene encodes CDR1 SGHNT and CDR2 YENEEA. CDR3 sequence: CASSLEQGANEQFF. The DNA of the CDR3 is TGTGCCAGCAGCTTAGAGCAGGGGGCCAATGAGCAGTTCTTC.

The V gene is TRBV5-5, the J gene TRBJ1-1; 9 bases line up with TRBD1. J was trimmed by 4 bases and V by 4 bases; bases with no gene match: 8. Germline loops: CDR1 SGHKS, CDR2 YYEKEE (reference sequence). The CDR3 has 15 residues. As DNA, the CDR3 is TGTGCCAGCAGCCATATACCGACAGGGGGCACTGAAGCTTTCTTT. As protein: CASSHIPTGGTEAFF.

With respect to this clone: Other nucleotide sequences from this sample produce the same CDR3. The chain is built from TRBV30 and TRBJ2-1; D perhaps matches TRBD2 (6 bases). Germline CDR1 and CDR2: GTSNPN and SVGIG (reference sequence). The CDR3 runs 11 residues. Trimming removed 5 bases from V and 4 bases from J, with 6 bases in between. The CDR3 coding sequence is TGTGCCTGGGGGACTTACAATGAGCAGTTCTTC. This encodes CAWGTYNEQFF.

The chain uses TRBV5-1 and TRBJ2-3; 11 bases match TRBD2. The CDR3 covers 15 residues. V lost 5 bases to trimming and J lost 9 bases; unmatched junction nucleotides: 11. From germline, CDR1 is SGHRS and CDR2 YFSETQ. The DNA of the CDR3 is TGCGCCAGCAGTCTTACTAGCGGGGGCACTGGAACGCAGTATTTT. Its protein is CASSLTSGGTGTQYF.

The chain joins TRBV30 to TRBJ2-3, with 13 bases lining up with TRBD2. Germline V CDR1 and CDR2: GTSNPN, SVGIG (reference sequence). This CDR3 is 15 amino acids long. V lost 2 bases, J lost 3 bases, and 2 bases stayed unmatched. As DNA, the CDR3 is TGTGCCTGGAGTTGGACTAGCGGGAGTACAGATACGCAGTATTTT. It encodes CAWSWTSGSTDTQYF.

This chain connects TRBV5-1 to TRBJ1-2; D is perhaps TRBD1 (5 bases). CDR3 length: 14 residues. The ends were cut back, 2 bases at V and 0 bases at J, with 8 bases in the middle. Germline-derived CDR1 and CDR2 are SGHRS and YFSETQ. The CDR3 nucleotides are TGCGCCAGCAGCTTAACAGGCACTAACTATGGCTACACCTTC. Protein: CASSLTGTNYGYTF.

The V gene is TRBV30, the J gene TRBJ2-3; D might be TRBD1 (5 bases). The V end was cut by 1 base, the J end by 1 base, with 15 bases between. Germline V gene lookup returns CDR1 GTSNPN and CDR2 SVGIG (reference sequence). This CDR3 is built from 16 residues. CDR3 nucleotides: TGTGCCTGGAGTGAGGGGCAGCGTTCGGGCACAGATACGCAGTATTTT. Translated, it gives CAWSEGQRSGTDTQYF.

V and J are TRBV5-1 and TRBJ2-1, with D perhaps matching TRBD1 (5 bases). Germline V gene data show CDR1 as SGHRS and CDR2 as YFSETQ. The V end was cut by 0 bases, the J end by 2 bases, with 12 bases between. The CDR3 loop spans 16 amino acids. The CDR3 DNA sequence: TGCGCCAGCAGCTTGGAAGTCAGGGTCACCTACAATGAGCAGTTCTTC. Residues: CASSLEVRVTYNEQFF. Drawing the rest from reference TRBV5-1 and TRBJ2-1, the complete variable domain is KAGVTQTPRYLIKTRGQQVTLSCSPISGHRSVSWYQQTPGQGLQFLFEYFSETQRNKGNFPGRFSGRQFSNSRSEMNVSTLELGDSALYLCASSLEVRVTYNEQFFGPGTRLTVL.

V gene TRBV5-1 combines with J gene TRBJ1-2, with D tentatively TRBD1 (6 bases). Trimming left V 4 bases short and J 4 bases short, with 14 bases between. This CDR3 contains 14 residues. Looked up from germline, CDR1 is SGHRS and CDR2 is YFSETQ. The CDR3 bases are TGCGCCAGCAGCGGAACGACACAGGGCTATGGCTACACCTTC. Translated, it gives CASSGTTQGYGYTF.

The rearrangement uses TRBV4-2 and TRBJ2-3; 11 bases agree with TRBD2. After removal of 4 bases from V and 4 bases from J, the junction contained 7 bases not matched to a gene. The CDR3 totals 16 residues. Germline V CDR1 and CDR2: LGHNA, YNFKEQ. For the CDR3, the DNA is TGTGCCAGCAGCCCCCTAGCGGGAGGAGGGGCAGATACGCAGTATTTT. Protein: CASSPLAGGGADTQYF.

This clone occurred once. This rearrangement joins TRBV27 to TRBJ2-1, with TRBD1 as a possible D gene (6 bases). This CDR3 contains 13 residues. Trimming removed 2 bases from V and 6 bases from J, with 8 bases in between. The germline gives CDR1 MNHEY, CDR2 SMNVEV (reference sequence). CDR3 region: CASSLNRANEQFF. DNA for the CDR3: TGTGCCAGCAGTTTAAACAGGGCCAATGAGCAGTTCTTC.

CDR3 amino acids: CASSSLKRAWNTEAFF. In DNA form, the CDR3 reads TGTGCCAGCAGCTCTTTGAAGAGGGCTTGGAACACTGAAGCTTTCTTT. The V call is TRBV7-9, the J call TRBJ1-1; D not certain. This CDR3 is built from 16 residues. The V gene lost 4 bases and the J gene lost 1 base, with 16 bases spanning the gap. CDR1 is SEHNR and CDR2 is FQNEAQ in the germline V gene (reference sequence).

V is TRBV11-2 and J is TRBJ2-1; a possible D gene is TRBD2 (7 bases). CDR1 and CDR2 from the germline V gene are SGHAT and FQNNGV. Trimming removed 5 bases from V and 6 bases from J, with 17 bases in between. The CDR3 consists of 15 residues. The CDR3 DNA sequence: TGTGCCAGCAGCCAGACCGGCGGGGGCTCCAATGAGCAGTTCTTC. Its protein product is CASSQTGGGSNEQFF.

V and J are TRBV11-2 and TRBJ1-5; no definite D call. The CDR3 runs to 16 residues. V shed 1 base and J shed 3 bases, with 13 bases lying between them. Looked up from germline, CDR1 is SGHAT and CDR2 is FQNNGV. CDR3 amino acids: CASSLGAGRINQPQHF. The CDR3, as DNA: TGTGCCAGCAGCTTAGGGGCAGGTCGTATCAATCAGCCCCAGCATTTT.

This chain links TRBV4-1 with TRBJ2-5, with D tentatively TRBD1 (6 bases). Germline-derived CDR1 and CDR2 are MGHRA and YSYEKL. V lost 3 bases, J lost 5 bases, and 13 bases lay in between. This CDR3 has 14 amino acids. This CDR3 reads CASSQGAGAETQYF. CDR3 bases: TGCGCCAGCAGCCAGGGGGCAGGAGCGGAGACCCAGTACTTC.

There are a few counts of this clone. The chain joins TRBV12-2 to TRBJ1-4. TRBV12-2 is given as a pseudogene. CDR3 length: 13 amino acids. DNA for the CDR3: TGTGCAATTCCTGAGGGATCTCATGAAAAACTGTTTTTT. Amino acid sequence: CAIPEGSHEKLFF.

J is TRBJ2-1 and V is TRBV21-1; the D call TRBD1 from the table was never checked on the DNA. TRBV21-1 is a recognized pseudogene. The CDR3 has 16 residues. The CDR3 nucleotides read TGTGCCAGCAGCAAAGTCCTAGGGGTCTCCTACAATGAGCAGTTCTTC. Translating it yields CASSKVLGVSYNEQFF.

The chain carries TRBV28 and TRBJ2-7; tentative D call: TRBD2 (6 bases). CDR1 is MDHEN and CDR2 is SYDVKM in the germline V gene. The V gene lost 4 bases and the J gene lost 2 bases, with 12 bases spanning the gap. The length of the CDR3 is 14 residues. CDR3 amino acids: CASSSAGTAYEQYF. The CDR3 DNA follows: TGTGCCAGCAGTTCAGCGGGCACCGCCTACGAGCAGTACTTC.

The J gene is TRBJ2-7, the V gene TRBV2; D is ambiguous. With 2 bases removed from V and 7 bases from J, the gap between germline ends came to 9 bases. Germline-derived CDR1 and CDR2 are SNHLY and FYNNEI. CDR3 size: 12 residues. CDR3 region: CASSEIQVEQYF. The CDR3 DNA sequence: TGTGCCAGCAGTGAAATCCAGGTGGAGCAGTACTTC.

This chain connects TRBV28 to TRBJ1-3; D not certain. The CDR3 runs to 13 residues. The V end lost 10 bases, the J end lost 3 bases, and 13 bases lay between the germline ends. Germline CDR1 MDHEN, CDR2 SYDVKM. The CDR3 DNA is TGTGCCACCTGGGGAGCGCGTGGAAACACCATATATTTT. This encodes CATWGARGNTIYF. The entire variable domain, with the rest obtained from reference TRBV28 and TRBJ1-3, is as follows: DVKVTQSSRYLVKRTGEKVFLECVQDMDHENMFWYRQDPGLGLRLIYFSYDVKMKEKGDIPEGYSVSREKKERFSLILESASTNQTSMYLCATWGARGNTIYFGEGSWLTVV.

This sequence joins TRBV5-5 and TRBJ2-1; D gene uncertain. The CDR3 is 17 amino acids. The germline gives CDR1 SGHKS, CDR2 YYEKEE (reference sequence). Trimming removed 0 bases from V and 0 bases from J, with 13 bases in between. CDR3 in amino acids: CASSLGTQVSSYNEQFF. The CDR3 DNA reads as TGTGCCAGCAGCTTGGGAACTCAGGTCAGCTCCTACAATGAGCAGTTCTTC.

This clone turned up a few times. V is TRBV7-2 and J is TRBJ1-5; D remains ambiguous. Germline CDR1 reads SGHTA; CDR2 reads FQGNSA. The CDR3 spans 13 residues. Trimming left V 4 bases short and J 0 bases short, with 4 bases between. CDR3 region: CASSSYSNQPQHF. Here the CDR3 DNA reads TGTGCCAGCAGCTCTTATAGCAATCAGCCCCAGCATTTT.